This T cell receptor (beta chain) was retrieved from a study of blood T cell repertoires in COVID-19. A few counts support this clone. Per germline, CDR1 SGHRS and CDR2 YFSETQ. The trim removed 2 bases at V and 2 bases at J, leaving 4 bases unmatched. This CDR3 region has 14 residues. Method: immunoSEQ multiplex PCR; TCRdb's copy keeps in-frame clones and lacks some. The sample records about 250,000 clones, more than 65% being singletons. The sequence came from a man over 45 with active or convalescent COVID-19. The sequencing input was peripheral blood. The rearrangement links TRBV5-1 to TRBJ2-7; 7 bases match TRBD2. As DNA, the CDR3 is TGCGCCAGCAGCTTAAGCGGGGCACCCTACGAGCAGTACTTC. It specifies CASSLSGAPYEQYF. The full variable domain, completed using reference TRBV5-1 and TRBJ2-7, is KAGVTQTPRYLIKTRGQQVTLSCSPISGHRSVSWYQQTPGQGLQFLFEYFSETQRNKGNFPGRFSGRQFSNSRSEMNVSTLELGDSALYLCASSLSGAPYEQYFGPGTRLTVT.